The 14 T cell receptor beta chains listed next were all sequenced from one sample in a study of shared clonotypes between healthy human individuals. Sequencing was performed with immunoSEQ multiplex PCR; in TCRdb, only in-frame clones are kept and a portion is missing. The sample records about 1 million clones, about 75% being singletons. Input material: memory CD4+ T cells sorted from blood. Specified subset: CD45RA-negative fraction. Receptors originate from a man between 18 and 29 years old in good health.

Notes on this clone: The sample has other DNA sequences that encode this CDR3 too. J is TRBJ2-7 and V is TRBV6-5; D tentatively reads TRBD1 or TRBD2 (6 bases each). Per the germline V gene, CDR1 is MNHEY and CDR2 is SVGAGI. The CDR3 runs 15 residues. Trimming stripped 0 bases from V and 2 bases from J, with 11 bases between. CDR3 amino acids: CASSYSTGGPYEQYF. The CDR3 region has the DNA TGTGCCAGCAGTTACTCGACCGGGGGCCCCTACGAGCAGTACTTC.

The chain joins TRBV19 to TRBJ1-1, with D perhaps matching TRBD1 (6 bases). V gave up 6 bases and J gave up 5 bases, with 16 bases separating them. CDR1 and CDR2 from the germline V gene are LNHDA and SQIVND (reference sequence). This CDR3 is built from 14 residues. The CDR3 DNA sequence: TGTGCCAGTAGCTTGGTAGGGGGAAATACTGAAGCTTTCTTT. Its translation: CASSLVGGNTEAFF.

This clone was observed a handful of times. This chain links TRBV5-6 with TRBJ1-5, with D perhaps matching TRBD1 (5 bases). Germline V gene lookup returns CDR1 SGHDT and CDR2 YYEEEE. The V end lost 3 bases, the J end lost 4 bases, and 11 bases lay between the germline ends. The CDR3 is 14 residues long. The CDR3 reads CASSSHSGNQPQHF. The CDR3 bases are TGTGCCAGCAGCTCACATTCAGGGAATCAGCCCCAGCATTTT.

This chain uses TRBV18 with TRBJ2-2; D is ambiguous. The CDR3 is made up of 16 amino acids. Trimming shortened V by 1 base and J by 5 bases, and 14 bases separated the two germline ends. The germline V gene has CDR1 KGHSH and CDR2 LQKENI. CDR3 coding DNA: TGTGCCAGCTCACCACTGCTCCAAGAGGTTACCGGGGAGCTGTTTTTT. This translates into CASSPLLQEVTGELFF.

Comments on this clone: The same CDR3 arises from other DNA sequences in this sample as well. J is TRBJ1-5 and V is TRBV27; 7 nucleotides align to TRBD1. This CDR3 has 14 residues. CDR1 and CDR2 from the germline V gene are MNHEY and SMNVEV (reference sequence). Germline trimming cut 2 bases from V and 4 bases from J; bases unmatched to any gene: 2. The CDR3 is CASSLQGGNQPQHF. The CDR3, as DNA: TGTGCCAGCAGTTTACAGGGGGGGAATCAGCCCCAGCATTTT.

The genes are TRBV29-1 and TRBJ2-1, with 12 bases fitting TRBD1. V gave up 6 bases and J gave up 7 bases; unmatched junction bases: 7. CDR1 and CDR2 from the germline V gene are SQVTM and ANQGSEA. The CDR3 runs to 14 residues. The CDR3 bases are TGCAGCGTGAGGGACAGGGGGCTGTGGAATGAGCAGTTCTTC. It translates to CSVRDRGLWNEQFF.

The chain carries TRBV27 and TRBJ1-1; 8 bases map to TRBD1. This CDR3 spans 15 amino acids. The V segment lost 5 bases and the J segment 4 bases; nucleotides outside the gene matches: 9. The germline CDR1 and CDR2 sequences are MNHEY and SMNVEV (reference sequence). For the CDR3, the DNA is TGTGCCAGCAGTCCTACATGGACAGGGTCCACTGAAGCTTTCTTT. Amino acid sequence: CASSPTWTGSTEAFF.

V is TRBV12-5 and J is TRBJ2-7, with D unresolved. Germline V lookup: CDR1 LGHNT, CDR2 FRNRAP. The germline V and J ends were trimmed by 2 bases and 3 bases, with 20 bases remaining between them. There are 17 residues in the CDR3. The CDR3 is CASGLRCPETSHYEQYF. The CDR3 DNA is TGTGCTAGTGGTTTGAGGTGTCCAGAGACCTCACACTACGAGCAGTACTTC.

This clone was detected a few times. Within the sample, other DNA sequences also encode this same CDR3. This chain joins TRBV5-1 and TRBJ1-4, with D perhaps matching TRBD1 (6 bases). V lost 5 bases, J lost 0 bases, and 14 bases lay in between. Germline V gene data show CDR1 as SGHRS and CDR2 as YFSETQ. The CDR3 sequence is 16 residues long. Here the CDR3 DNA reads TGCGCCAGCAGTTTAGGACAGCTTGCAACTAATGAAAAACTGTTTTTT. Amino acid sequence: CASSLGQLATNEKLFF.

The CDR3 is CASQTRGGVGTDTQYF. The CDR3 coding sequence is TGTGCCAGCCAAACTCGCGGCGGGGTAGGCACAGATACGCAGTATTTT. The V and J genes are TRBV7-2 and TRBJ2-3; perhaps TRBD2 as D (6 bases). From germline, CDR1 is SGHTA and CDR2 FQGNSA. This CDR3 contains 16 residues. Trimming stripped 8 bases from V and 1 base from J, with 19 bases between. The entire variable domain, with the rest obtained from reference TRBV7-2 and TRBJ2-3, is as follows: GAGVSQSPSNKVTEKGKDVELRCDPISGHTALYWYRQSLGQGLEFLIYFQGNSAPDKSGLPSDRFSAERTGGSVSTLTIQRTQQEDSAVYLCASQTRGGVGTDTQYFGPGTRLTVL.

The chain links TRBV10-2 to TRBJ1-5, with TRBD1 as a possible D gene (5 bases). Trimming cost V 5 bases and J 0 bases, with 8 bases left between them. CDR3 length: 14 amino acids. CDR1 is WSHSY, CDR2 SAAADI, per germline. CDR3 protein: CASSTDSSNQPQHF. The CDR3 bases are TGCGCCAGCAGTACCGACAGTAGCAATCAGCCCCAGCATTTT.

This chain links TRBV10-3 with TRBJ2-1; TRBD2 aligns across 10 bases. Germline CDR1 is ENHRY and CDR2 is SYGVKD. This CDR3 region has 16 residues. The V segment lost 6 bases and the J segment 6 bases; nucleotides outside the gene matches: 11. CDR3 sequence reads: CAISPWGSGRSNEQFF. The CDR3 DNA sequence: TGTGCCATCAGCCCCTGGGGTAGCGGGAGGAGCAATGAGCAGTTCTTC.

This chain connects TRBV10-1 to TRBJ2-5, with 12 bases matching TRBD2. This CDR3 has 15 amino acids. Per germline, CDR1 WNHNN and CDR2 SYGVQD (reference sequence). The V and J ends lost 5 bases and 5 bases, in that order; junction bases with no gene match: 6. The CDR3 nucleotides are TGCGCCAGCAGTAACGGACTAGCGGGAAGGGAGACCCAGTACTTC. This sequence encodes CASSNGLAGRETQYF.

This clone was counted a single time. The chain uses TRBV9 and TRBJ2-2; tentatively, D is TRBD2 (5 bases). The germline V gene has CDR1 SGDLS and CDR2 YYNGEE. The ends were cut back, 0 bases at V and 6 bases at J, with 12 bases in the middle. CDR3 length: 15 residues. CDR3 DNA: TGTGCCAGCAGCGTAGCTTCGGGGTTTTCCGGGGAGCTGTTTTTT. The encoded protein is CASSVASGFSGELFF.